Below, 2 T cell receptor beta chains from the same sample are listed, as sequenced in a study of OX40 agonist ivuxolimab in advanced cancers. TCRdb's table, derived via immunoSEQ multiplex PCR, lists solely in-frame clones and lacks some. The table includes fewer than 65,000 clones, more than 80% detected once. Sequenced material: CD4+ or CD8+ T cells sorted from blood, taken in a trial of the OX40 agonist ivuxolimab. These receptors were obtained from an adult with an advanced solid tumor such as melanoma, head and neck, liver or kidney cancer.

In this sample, this clone turned up a few times. The rearrangement joins TRBV7-9 to TRBJ2-7, with D possibly matching TRBD1 (6 bases). The CDR3 covers 13 residues. Trimming left V 2 bases short and J 4 bases short, with 9 bases between. The germline CDR1 and CDR2 sequences are SEHNR and FQNEAQ (reference sequence). CDR3 sequence (DNA): TGTGCCAGCAGCTTACGACAGGAGTACGAGCAGTACTTC. It encodes CASSLRQEYEQYF. Drawing the rest from reference TRBV7-9 and TRBJ2-7, the complete variable domain is DTGVSQNPRHKITKRGQNVTFRCDPISEHNRLYWYRQTLGQGPEFLTYFQNEAQLEKSRLLSDRFSAERPKGSFSTLEIQRTEQGDSAMYLCASSLRQEYEQYFGPGTRLTVT.

The V gene is TRBV5-6, the J gene TRBJ2-7; the match to TRBD2 covers 7 bases. CDR1 and CDR2 (germline): SGHDT, YYEEEE. The CDR3 has 14 residues. Germline trimming cut 7 bases from V and 0 bases from J; bases unmatched to any gene: 7. CDR3 sequence: CASRQRGSSYEQYF. CDR3 DNA sequence: TGTGCCAGCCGTCAGCGGGGAAGCTCCTACGAGCAGTACTTC. The whole variable domain, remainder taken from reference TRBV5-6 and TRBJ2-7, is DAGVTQSPTHLIKTRGQQVTLRCSPKSGHDTVSWYQQALGQGPQFIFQYYEEEERQRGNFPDRFSGHQFPNYSSELNVNALLLGDSALYLCASRQRGSSYEQYFGPGTRLTVT.